This T cell receptor (beta chain) was identified during a study of cytomegalovirus exposure and HLA in healthy donors (dated by TCRdb to about 2017). Broadly, across the study: In an earlier analysis of about 560 of the donors, roughly 300 Gb of sequence data and 90 million to 130 million unique TCR beta sequences from 150 million to 200 million T cells were reported. Both class I and class II loci were covered by HLA typing, at four-digit resolution. A later genetic analysis used genome-wide SNP genotypes for about three fifths of the 666 donors, treating that subset as a discovery cohort. Donor age, sex, ethnicity and CMV serostatus were compiled together with the repertoire data. Four or five DR-DQ haplotypes were handled as single units for association and clustering because linkage in the cohort was strong. The number of donors typed differed by locus, with 629-630 for A, B, C, DRB1 and DQB1, about 500 for DQA1, 600 to 610 for DPA1, and some 470 for DPB1. Roughly 290 gigabases of sequencing data and 75 million to 85 million unique TCR sequences made up an early release that covered approximately 700 HLA-typed donors. The study aimed to test whether signatures of past pathogen exposure could be identified by cataloging public T cell receptors. In an earlier analysis of 500 to 650 of the donors, high-throughput TCR beta sequencing was used to judge whether each TCR beta V gene segment behaved as functional or pseudogenic. The genetic ancestry cluster associated with self-reported Caucasian donors included 81% of the approximately 400 genotyped donors. A separate validation cohort of more than 100 different subjects was used in addition to the 666-subject first cohort. In the later analysis, no new phenotypic data were used to find candidate immune exposures; instead, reliance was placed on TCR beta sequences and their occurrence across donors. The T cell repertoires of 700 or so subjects were profiled by immunosequencing and related to cytomegalovirus serostatus. All discovery cohort repertoires had been generated on a single sequencing platform. Among some 400 genotyped donors of the cohort, an average of around 220,000 unique TCR beta nucleotide sequences was sequenced per donor, of which roughly 17% were non-productive. In a later analysis, previously published TCR beta repertoires from some 640 donors were re-analyzed and high-resolution HLA genotyping was added so that TCR occurrence patterns could be studied. The study combined high-throughput TCR immunosequencing, statistical association of individual TCRs with disease status, and machine learning to predict cytomegalovirus infection status. Broader findings and caveats from the paper: In a later analysis, TCR association rates were found to vary across HLA loci, with the most associated TCRs seen for DRB1 alleles and the fewest for HLA-C alleles. According to a later analysis, most CMV-associated TCR beta chains appeared to be HLA-restricted, and the HLA associations seemed to be driven largely by CMV exposure. Correlated functional status among segregating V segments might reflect linkage disequilibrium, but an unknown experimental factor could not be ruled out. In a later genetic analysis, a missense DCLRE1C variant was associated with V-gene and J-gene trimming of TCR beta chains, and the association was replicated in an independent cohort. According to the authors, the approach could potentially be generalized to other disease states and immunological phenotypes. Because counts were too low, 15 to 20 rarely observed V segments, including chromosome 9 orphons, were excluded from the earlier analysis of under 650 of the donors. A total of about 180 TCR beta chains were listed by the study as associated with cytomegalovirus. According to a later analysis, parvovirus B19, influenza, CMV and Epstein-Barr virus appeared linked to several top co-occurrence clusters. Strong co-occurrence of HLA alleles, especially DR and DQ, made assigning TCR associations to individual alleles difficult. HLA typing was unavailable for some donors at each locus, so association tests used only the typed subset. Only TCR beta chains were sequenced in this cohort, and the absence of alpha or paired-chain data limited detectable features. Some IMGT-functional V segments, including TRBV6-2 and TRBV6-3, could not be told apart with the 87-base-pair reads, so those segments were excluded. The classifier was reported to diagnose cytomegalovirus status with high specificity and sensitivity in both the original and validation cohorts. A further reported finding was that TCR beta sequences accurately predicted the HLA-A and HLA-B alleles for most subjects in the first cohort. At a false discovery rate of 0.05, a later analysis linked approximately 18,000 TCR beta sequences to specific HLA alleles. In a later analysis, HLA-associated TCR beta chains showed more clonal expansion and lower generation probabilities than non-associated chains that were equally common. In vitro tests confirmed that a few of the cytomegalovirus-associated TCR beta chains recognize cytomegalovirus antigens. The only immune exposure information available for the cohort was CMV serostatus. Roughly uniform sequencing depth across donors was assumed in presence/absence analyses, although this assumption may not hold. A group of highly shared sequence variants was considered likely to be a technical artifact of the sequencing pipeline. In an earlier analysis of about 600 of the donors, most TCR beta V segments appeared in productive rearrangements about 87% or about 30% of the time, broadly matching IMGT annotations. Across donors, most TCR sequences were observed very rarely, whereas some public TCRs were present in many individuals. According to a later genetic analysis, donors in an Asian-associated ancestry cluster had fewer N-insertions in productive TCRs than the approximately 650-donor mean.

Taken from cysteine to phenylalanine, the CDR3 has 16 residues. The retained sequence is limited to the CDR3, 48 bases, with the frame set at the first base. Relative to germline, V is missing 2 bases and J is missing 3 bases, with 9 bases of the junction outside any gene match. CDR1 and CDR2, per the germline V gene (reference sequence), are GTSNPN and SVGIG. The cohort consisted of approximately 670 healthy bone marrow donors. All cohort members were sampled while nominally healthy, although unrecorded immune exposures were likely present. The donor tested CMV seronegative, placing the donor among the 350 to 400 seronegative members of the cohort. A peripheral blood sample was provided by each donor, and peripheral blood mononuclear cells were used for TCR beta sequencing. Genomic DNA was extracted from the blood cell samples with the Qiagen DNeasy Blood Extraction Kit. Library prep was done by the immunoSEQ multiplex PCR assay. The multiplex PCR relied on a mix of 60 forward primers for TCR Vbeta segments and 13 reverse primers for TCR Jbeta segments. A multiplex PCR assay on genomic DNA amplified the CDR3 region of rearranged TCR beta genes. The Illumina HiSeq System was used to sequence the amplified TCR beta libraries as 87-base-pair reads. Under the source paper's analysis protocol: Across the 600 to 700 repertoires, a later analysis counted some 80 million unique TCR beta chains, around 11 million of which were shared by at least two donors. Raw reads were error-corrected and collapsed into unique sequences by a nearest-neighbor algorithm in which closely related sequences were merged to remove PCR and sequencing errors. CDR3 sequences were aligned to IMGT reference sequences to assign V, D and J gene segments. For a sequence to be retained, at least a six-nucleotide match to both a V gene segment and a J gene segment was required. Rearrangements were classified as productive when the CDR3 lacked stop codons and remained in frame with V and J, and all other rearrangements were classified as non-productive. CDR3 was defined according to IMGT convention as the region running from the second conserved V-encoded cysteine to the conserved J-encoded phenylalanine. The earlier analysis of about 620 of the donors excluded sequences that lacked an unambiguous match to a single V gene segment. An earlier analysis of several hundred of the donors called V segments functional above 56.7% productive rearrangements and segregating when the between-donor standard deviation exceeded 5%. A statistical classification framework was built to diagnose cytomegalovirus status from the catalog of TCR beta chain sequences. In a later analysis, TCR nucleotide sequences were compared against IMGT/GENE-DB human TR gene sequences so that V and J genes could be assigned. The TCRdist pipeline was used in a later analysis to assign CDR3 sequences and most-parsimonious VDJ recombination scenarios. A later analysis defined each TCR beta chain by its CDR3 amino acid sequence plus V-gene family, and excluded reads lacking a unique V-gene family. As a way to deal with suspected cross-contamination and a sequencing artifact, a later analysis dropped 450 to 700 nucleotide sequences that were highly shared and had low generation probability. A later analysis calculated a clonal expansion index for each public chain from normalized within-repertoire ranks of inferred template counts. A later analysis computed generation probabilities with a VDJ recombination model fitted to out-of-frame rearrangements, and checked the results against IGoR. In a later analysis, hypergeometric tests were used to score TCR-TCR, TCR-HLA and TCR-CMV co-occurrence, with a repertoire-size bias correction applied to TCR pairs. A later analysis estimated false discovery rates by permuting HLA or CMV assignments 20 times. In a later analysis, co-occurring TCRs were grouped with DBSCAN, and TCRdist sequence similarity was added when clustering was performed within HLA-allele-positive subsets. Repertoires with fewer than 30,000 or more than 120,000 public chains were left out of co-occurrence clustering, as were five repertoires with anomalous nucleotide sharing. TCRdb limited this immuneACCESS table to in-frame rearrangements with V and J called. A share of clones is missing; checked studies link under half to unresolved V genes, and the rest is unexplained. V, J and clone size derive from that table, while D and trimming were established from the DNA sequence. This sample is represented by over 55,000 clones; 80% of them were singletons. Around 5.9% of the sample lies in the top ten.

This clone was counted between two and nine times. Its antigen is currently not known. Per-nucleotide qualities are absent, and no much larger clonotype sits a single base away. Sequenced input: PBMCs. The sequence derives from a male donor in good health and CMV-seronegative. The rearrangement combines TRBV30 with TRBJ1-2, and 10 bases in between align with TRBD1. CDR3 loop: CAWSKGGTGADYGYTF. The base sequence is TGTGCCTGGAGTAAAGGGGGGACAGGGGCGGACTATGGCTACACCTTC.